The following is a TCR beta chain sequence with its context. Its specificity is not known. With 4 bases clipped from V and 1 base from J, the junction kept 14 bases outside the gene matches. Per the germline V gene, CDR1 is SGHAT and CDR2 is FQDESV (reference sequence). The CDR3 extends over 18 amino acids. The source of the sample is a study of identical twins. Points from the study as a whole: Out-of-frame TCR alpha sharing observed in monozygotic twins exceeded model estimates.

A universal primer site came from template switching; cDNA carried unique molecular identifiers. One entry per CDR3 protein, called by TCRdb with MiXCR from the 5' RACE reads. The table has about 210,000 distinct CDR3 sequences, about a tenth seen once; the top ten hold over 4.5%. The sequencing input was memory (CD45RO+) T cells sorted from blood. The TCR sequence derives from a woman aged 18-29 years in good health. The chain joins TRBV11-1 to TRBJ2-5; 8 bases agree with TRBD2. DNA of the CDR3: TGTGCCAGCAGCTCTCGAAAGAAACTAGCGGTCCTCCAAGAGACCCAGTACTTC. As protein: CASSSRKKLAVLQETQYF. The full variable domain, with the rest looked up from reference TRBV11-1 and TRBJ2-5, is EAEVAQSPRYKITEKSQAVAFWCDPISGHATLYWYRQILGQGPELLVQFQDESVVDDSQLPKDRFSAERLKGVDSTLKIQPAELGDSAMYLCASSSRKKLAVLQETQYFGPGTRLLVL.